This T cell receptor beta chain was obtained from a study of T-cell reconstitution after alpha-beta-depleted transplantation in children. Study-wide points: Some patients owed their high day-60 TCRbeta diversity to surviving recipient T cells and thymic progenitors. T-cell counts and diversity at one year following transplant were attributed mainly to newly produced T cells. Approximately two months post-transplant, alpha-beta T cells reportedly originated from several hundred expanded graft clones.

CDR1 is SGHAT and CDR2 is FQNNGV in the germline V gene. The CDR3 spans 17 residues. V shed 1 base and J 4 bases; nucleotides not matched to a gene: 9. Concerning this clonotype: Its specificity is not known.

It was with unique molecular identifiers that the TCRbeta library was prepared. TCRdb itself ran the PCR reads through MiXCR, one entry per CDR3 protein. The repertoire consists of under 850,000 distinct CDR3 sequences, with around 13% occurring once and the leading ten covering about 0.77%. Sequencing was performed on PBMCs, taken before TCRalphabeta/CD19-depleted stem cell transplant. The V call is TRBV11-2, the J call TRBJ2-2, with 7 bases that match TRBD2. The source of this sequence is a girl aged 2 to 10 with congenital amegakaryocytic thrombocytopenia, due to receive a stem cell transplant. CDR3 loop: CASSLGGASGFTGELFF. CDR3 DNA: TGTGCCAGCAGCTTAGGCGGGGCTAGCGGTTTCACCGGGGAGCTGTTTTTT.